This T cell receptor beta chain was recorded in a study of T cell changes during pregnancy in multiple sclerosis. Method: immunoSEQ multiplex PCR; TCRdb's copy keeps in-frame clones and lacks some. The repertoire holds tens of thousands of clones, about nine tenths seen once, with 9.5% in the top ten. Sequenced material: peripheral blood, taken after pregnancy. This TCR derives from a female donor in good health, enrolled as a control in a pregnancy study.

The CDR3 spells CASSYLGLNYGYTF. The CDR3 DNA reads as TGTGCCAGCAGTTACCTGGGGCTTAACTATGGCTACACCTTC. The rearrangement links TRBV6-5 to TRBJ1-2; D may be TRBD1 (5 bases). Trimming shortened V by 2 bases and J by 1 base, and 8 bases separated the two germline ends. The CDR3 consists of 14 residues. Germline V CDR1 and CDR2: MNHEY, SVGAGI.